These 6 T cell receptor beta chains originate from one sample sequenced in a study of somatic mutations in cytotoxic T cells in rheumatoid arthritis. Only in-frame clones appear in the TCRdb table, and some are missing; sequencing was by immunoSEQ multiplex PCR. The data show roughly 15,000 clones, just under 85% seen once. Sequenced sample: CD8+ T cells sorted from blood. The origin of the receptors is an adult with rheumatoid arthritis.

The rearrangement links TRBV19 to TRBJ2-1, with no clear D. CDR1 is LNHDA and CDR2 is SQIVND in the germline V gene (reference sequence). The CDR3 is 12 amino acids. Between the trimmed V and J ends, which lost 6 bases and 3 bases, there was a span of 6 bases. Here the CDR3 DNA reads TGTGCCAGTAGCTCTGGCTACAATGAGCAGTTCTTC. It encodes CASSSGYNEQFF.

The DNA of the CDR3 is TGCGCCAGCCACCGCCCTAGCGAGAGTGAGCAGTTCTTC. Its translation: CASHRPSESEQFF. J is TRBJ2-1 and V is TRBV5-1, with D maybe TRBD2 (6 bases). The CDR3 runs 13 residues. Per germline, CDR1 SGHRS and CDR2 YFSETQ. V was cut by 7 bases and J by 9 bases, with 17 bases left in between.

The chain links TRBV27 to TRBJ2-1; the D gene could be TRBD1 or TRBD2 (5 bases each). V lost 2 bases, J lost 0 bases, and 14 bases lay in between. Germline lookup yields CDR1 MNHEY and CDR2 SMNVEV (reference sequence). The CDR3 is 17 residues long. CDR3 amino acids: CASSLGGGASSYNEQFF. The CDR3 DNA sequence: TGTGCCAGCAGTTTAGGTGGGGGTGCCAGCTCCTACAATGAGCAGTTCTTC.

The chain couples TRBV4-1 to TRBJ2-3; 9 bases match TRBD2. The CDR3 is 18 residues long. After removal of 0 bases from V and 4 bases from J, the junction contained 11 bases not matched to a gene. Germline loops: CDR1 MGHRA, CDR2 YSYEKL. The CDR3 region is CASSQDRSGSGGPDTQYF. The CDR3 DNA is TGCGCCAGCAGCCAAGATAGGTCGGGGAGCGGGGGGCCAGATACGCAGTATTTT.

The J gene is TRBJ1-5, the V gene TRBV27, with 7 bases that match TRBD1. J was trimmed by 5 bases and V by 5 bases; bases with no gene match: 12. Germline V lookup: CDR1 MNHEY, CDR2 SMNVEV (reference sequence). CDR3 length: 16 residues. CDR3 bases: TGTGCCAGCAGTCGCCTGCCGGGACAGATCGATCAGCCCCAGCATTTT. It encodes CASSRLPGQIDQPQHF.

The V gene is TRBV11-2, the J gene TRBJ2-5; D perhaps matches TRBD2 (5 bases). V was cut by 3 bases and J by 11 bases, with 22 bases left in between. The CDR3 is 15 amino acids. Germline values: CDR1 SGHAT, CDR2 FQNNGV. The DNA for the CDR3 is TGTGCCAGCAGCTTTCAACAGTCGGGGTATGAGGAGCAGTACTTC. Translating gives CASSFQQSGYEEQYF.